Sequencing of this T cell receptor (beta chain) was carried out in a study of blood T cell repertoires in COVID-19. On the study more broadly: The samples span acute and convalescent COVID-19 from the United States, Italy and Spain. From T cells, B-cell-depleted T cells, or PBMCs came the material, which was cDNA or gDNA.

The V gene lost 4 bases and the J gene lost 0 bases, with 14 bases spanning the gap. Germline CDR1 is SGHRS and CDR2 is YFSETQ. The CDR3 consists of 16 residues. In the original analysis: Amplifying reference gene primers gave estimates of nucleated cell counts. Data came from immunoSEQ multiplex PCR; TCRdb stores just in-frame clones and leaves some out. For V, J and clone size, that table is used; D and trimming come from the DNA. The repertoire has about 68,000 clones, almost 85% of them found once; the top ten carry 7.5% to 9%. Sequenced material: peripheral blood. The sequence was obtained from a man aged 45-60 years with active COVID-19. The J gene is TRBJ1-3, the V gene TRBV5-1, with a tentative D call TRBD1 (6 bases). DNA for the CDR3: TGCGCCAGCAGCGAACAGGGAGGGGGCTCTGGAAACACCATATATTTT. Translating it yields CASSEQGGGSGNTIYF.